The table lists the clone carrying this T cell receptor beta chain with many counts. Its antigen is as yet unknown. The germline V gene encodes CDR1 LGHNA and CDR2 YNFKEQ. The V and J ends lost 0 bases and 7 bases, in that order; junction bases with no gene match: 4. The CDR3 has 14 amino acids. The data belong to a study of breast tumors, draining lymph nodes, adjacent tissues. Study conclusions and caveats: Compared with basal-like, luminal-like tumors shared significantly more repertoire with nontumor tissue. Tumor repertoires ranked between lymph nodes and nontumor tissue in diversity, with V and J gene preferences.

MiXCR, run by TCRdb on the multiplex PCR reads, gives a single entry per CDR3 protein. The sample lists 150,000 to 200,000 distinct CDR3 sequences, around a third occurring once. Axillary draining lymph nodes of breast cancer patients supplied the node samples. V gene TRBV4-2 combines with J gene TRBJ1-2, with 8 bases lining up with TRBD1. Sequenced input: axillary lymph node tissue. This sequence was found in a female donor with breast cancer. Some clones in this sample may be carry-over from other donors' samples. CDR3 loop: CASSQEPGGSGYTF. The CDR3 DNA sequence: TGTGCCAGCAGCCAAGAACCAGGGGGCTCTGGCTACACCTTC.